This passage covers 8 T cell receptor beta chains from one sample sequenced in a study of blood T cell repertoires in COVID-19. Sequenced by immunoSEQ multiplex PCR; TCRdb stores in-frame clones only, minus some. The sample shows approximately 190,000 clones, roughly 80% of them seen only once. Sample: peripheral blood. Receptors were obtained from a middle-aged woman with acute or convalescent COVID-19.

The table lists this clone with a few counts. The J gene is TRBJ2-2, the V gene TRBV6-5, with a tentative D call TRBD1 (6 bases). Per the germline V gene, CDR1 is MNHEY and CDR2 is SVGAGI. The V and J ends lost 2 bases and 1 base respectively, with 11 bases between them. The CDR3 loop spans 16 amino acids. CDR3 region: CASSYSLDRNTGELFF. The CDR3 DNA follows: TGTGCCAGCAGTTACAGCCTGGACAGGAACACCGGGGAGCTGTTTTTT.

V is TRBV9 and J is TRBJ2-4; D remains ambiguous. This CDR3 region has 16 residues. V lost 0 bases and J 4 bases, leaving 14 bases between the germline ends. CDR1 and CDR2 from the germline V gene are SGDLS and YYNGEE. CDR3 coding DNA: TGTGCCAGCAGCGTAGGGGCAGTCTCCCCAAAAAACATTCAGTACTTC. Its translation is CASSVGAVSPKNIQYF.

V is TRBV5-1 and J is TRBJ1-2; D unresolved. The germline V gene encodes CDR1 SGHRS and CDR2 YFSETQ. CDR3 length: 15 amino acids. Trimming stripped 6 bases from V and 2 bases from J, with 17 bases between. The CDR3 nucleotides read TGCGCCAGCACCTCTTCGGGCGGCGGGAACTATGGCTACACCTTC. This codes for CASTSSGGGNYGYTF.

The V call is TRBV27, the J call TRBJ2-2; 10 positions match TRBD2. V gave up 5 bases and J gave up 7 bases; unmatched junction bases: 4. CDR1 MNHEY and CDR2 SMNVEV come from the germline V gene (reference sequence). CDR3 length equals 14 residues. The CDR3 bases are TGTGCCAGCAGTAGCGGGGGGGCCTACGGGGAGCTGTTTTTT. It encodes CASSSGGAYGELFF.

The gene calls are TRBV3-1 (or the pseudogene TRBV3-2) and TRBJ2-7; possible D gene TRBD1, 6 bases. Germline V CDR1 and CDR2: LGHDT, YNNKEL (reference sequence). The CDR3 contains 13 residues. Trimming took off 2 bases at V and 5 bases at J, with 10 bases between the two ends. The CDR3 protein is CASSQQGSDEQYF. CDR3 coding DNA: TGTGCCAGCAGCCAACAGGGGAGCGACGAGCAGTACTTC.

The chain joins TRBV5-5 to TRBJ1-4, with TRBD1 as a possible D gene (6 bases). The CDR3 is made up of 13 amino acids. In germline, CDR1 is SGHKS, CDR2 YYEKEE (reference sequence). The V gene lost 4 bases and the J gene lost 4 bases, with 8 bases spanning the gap. This CDR3 is CASSPDSNEKLFF. CDR3 nucleotide sequence: TGTGCCAGCAGCCCGGACAGTAATGAAAAACTGTTTTTT.

The rearrangement links TRBV4-1 to TRBJ1-1; no reliable D call. V shed 2 bases and J shed 1 base, with 5 bases lying between them. From germline, CDR1 is MGHRA and CDR2 YSYEKL. This CDR3 has 13 amino acids. CDR3 bases: TGCGCCAGCAGCCAAATAAAGAACACTGAAGCTTTCTTT. The encoded protein is CASSQIKNTEAFF.

The sample holds a few counts of this clone. V usage is TRBV4-1 and J usage is TRBJ1-1; possibly TRBD1 for D (5 bases). With 4 bases removed from V and 2 bases from J, the gap between germline ends came to 11 bases. Germline CDR1 and CDR2: MGHRA and YSYEKL. The length of the CDR3 is 14 residues. The CDR3 DNA is TGCGCCAGCAGCCCCCGGCAGGGTAACACTGAAGCTTTCTTT. Its protein product is CASSPRQGNTEAFF.